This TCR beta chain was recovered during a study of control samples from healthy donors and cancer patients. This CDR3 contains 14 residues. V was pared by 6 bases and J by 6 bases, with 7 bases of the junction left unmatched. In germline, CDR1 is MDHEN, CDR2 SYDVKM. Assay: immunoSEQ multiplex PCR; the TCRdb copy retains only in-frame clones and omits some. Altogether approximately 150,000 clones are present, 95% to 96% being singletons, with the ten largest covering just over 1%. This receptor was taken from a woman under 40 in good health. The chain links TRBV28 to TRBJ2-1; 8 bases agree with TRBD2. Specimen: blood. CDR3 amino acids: CASRWTSRINEQFF. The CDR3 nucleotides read TGTGCCAGCAGGTGGACTAGCCGGATCAATGAGCAGTTCTTC.